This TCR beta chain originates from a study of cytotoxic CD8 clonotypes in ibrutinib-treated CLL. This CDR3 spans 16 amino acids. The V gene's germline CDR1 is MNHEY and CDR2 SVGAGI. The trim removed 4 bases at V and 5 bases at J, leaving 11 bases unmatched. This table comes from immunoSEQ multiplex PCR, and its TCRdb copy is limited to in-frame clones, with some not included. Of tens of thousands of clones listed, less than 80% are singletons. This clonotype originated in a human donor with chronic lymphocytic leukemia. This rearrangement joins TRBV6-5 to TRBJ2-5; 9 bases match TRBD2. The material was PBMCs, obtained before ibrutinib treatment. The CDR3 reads CASSSLLSGSRETQYF. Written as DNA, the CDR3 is TGTGCCAGCAGTTCCCTCCTTAGCGGGAGCCGTGAGACCCAGTACTTC.